What follows are 18 T cell receptor beta chains derived from one specimen sequenced in a study of CD8 T cells in Susac syndrome. RNA, at roughly 0.45 to 1 ug, was reverse transcribed with random hexamers. TCRdb re-analysed the immunoSEQ multiplex PCR reads in MiXCR, keeping a single row per CDR3 protein. The data hold some 100,000 distinct CDR3 sequences, with nearly 95% observed a single time. Sequencing was done on a sample of CD4+ T cells from PBMCs. The source of these receptors is a human donor in good health.

This chain uses TRBV7-2 with TRBJ2-3; D remains ambiguous. With 3 bases removed from V and 4 bases from J, the gap between germline ends came to 11 bases. The CDR3 extends over 14 amino acids. CDR1 and CDR2 (germline): SGHTA, FQGNSA. The CDR3, as DNA: TGTGCCAGCAGCTTCGCGGACCTAGCAGATACGCAGTATTTT. Amino acid sequence: CASSFADLADTQYF.

This chain uses TRBV7-2 with TRBJ1-1; D unresolved. The CDR3 spans 15 residues. The V end lost 2 bases, the J end lost 0 bases, and 10 bases lay between the germline ends. The germline gives CDR1 SGHTA, CDR2 FQGNSA. CDR3 amino acids: CASSLSISMNTEAFF. The CDR3 DNA reads TGTGCCAGCAGCTTATCGATAAGTATGAACACTGAAGCTTTCTTT.

The chain uses TRBV27 and TRBJ1-2, with 8 bases that match TRBD1. CDR3 length equals 12 residues. Germline loops: CDR1 MNHEY, CDR2 SMNVEV (reference sequence). Losses at the gene ends were 5 bases for V and 6 bases for J; bases not matched to a gene: 2. The CDR3 loop reads CASSLTGDGYTF. As DNA, the CDR3 is TGTGCCAGCAGTCTGACAGGGGATGGCTACACCTTC.

V gene TRBV29-1 combines with J gene TRBJ2-7; 8 nucleotides line up with TRBD1. J lost 2 bases, V lost 3 bases, and 9 bases had no gene match. The germline CDR1 and CDR2 sequences are SQVTM and ANQGSEA. CDR3 length: 15 residues. This CDR3 is CSVEGGTGRTYEQYF. The CDR3 nucleotides are TGCAGCGTTGAGGGCGGGACAGGAAGAACCTACGAGCAGTACTTC.

The chain uses TRBV6-2 or TRBV6-3 and TRBJ2-5; TRBD2 might be the D (7 bases). The CDR3 is 14 residues long. Trimming shortened V by 6 bases and J by 7 bases, and 18 bases separated the two germline ends. CDR1 is MNHEY and CDR2 is SVGEGT in the germline V gene. The CDR3 loop reads CASSSTLGGGTQYF. The CDR3 nucleotides read TGTGCCAGCAGCTCCACGTTGGGAGGGGGGACCCAGTACTTC.

This chain uses TRBV6-2 or TRBV6-3 with TRBJ2-7; TRBD1 might be the D (6 bases). This CDR3 contains 15 residues. V was cut by 2 bases and J by 4 bases, with 15 bases left in between. Germline V lookup: CDR1 MNHEY, CDR2 SVGEGT. The CDR3: CASSYGQGMWYEQYF. The CDR3 DNA reads as TGTGCCAGCAGTTACGGTCAGGGGATGTGGTACGAGCAGTACTTC.

V usage is TRBV6-6 and J usage is TRBJ1-5; D possibly corresponds to TRBD1 (6 bases). The CDR3 has 15 residues. Germline assignment: CDR1 MNHNY and CDR2 SVGAGI (reference sequence). V shed 2 bases and J shed 2 bases, with 10 bases lying between them. The CDR3 bases are TGTGCCAGCAGTTACGGGGGCGCAGGCAATCAGCCCCAGCATTTT. Amino acid sequence: CASSYGGAGNQPQHF.

This clonotype appeared a single time. The chain couples TRBV9 to TRBJ1-1; D may be TRBD1 (5 bases). Deletions cut 4 bases from V and 3 bases from J, with 13 bases between. The germline V gene has CDR1 SGDLS and CDR2 YYNGEE. The CDR3 is 14 amino acids. The CDR3 region has the DNA TGTGCCAGCAGCTCCGCCGGGGCTCACACTGAAGCTTTCTTT. It translates to CASSSAGAHTEAFF. Full variable domain (remainder filled in from reference TRBV9 and TRBJ1-1): DSGVTQTPKHLITATGQRVTLRCSPRSGDLSVYWYQQSLDQGLQFLIQYYNGEERAKGNILERFSAQQFPDLHSELNLSSLELGDSALYFCASSSAGAHTEAFFGQGTRLTVV.

The gene calls are TRBV7-7 and TRBJ2-2; D is ambiguous. Germline V gives CDR1 SSHAT, CDR2 FNYEAQ (reference sequence). The CDR3 extends over 12 amino acids. V lost 1 base and J lost 7, with 4 bases in between. The CDR3 sequence: CASSLGSGELFF. CDR3 coding DNA: TGTGCCAGCAGCTTAGGTAGCGGGGAGCTGTTTTTT.

The chain employs TRBV5-4 and TRBJ2-1; 8 positions agree with TRBD2. V lost 0 bases, J lost 1 base, and 6 bases stayed unmatched. Germline V gene sequence: CDR1 SGHNT, CDR2 YYREEE (reference sequence). CDR3 length: 17 residues. The CDR3 bases are TGTGCCAGCAGCTTGGCCGGGGGGGGCCGTTCCTACAATGAGCAGTTCTTC. Its translation: CASSLAGGGRSYNEQFF.

The chain uses TRBV19 and TRBJ2-5; 7 positions agree with TRBD2. With 5 bases clipped from V and 5 bases from J, the junction kept 11 bases outside the gene matches. Germline V CDR1 and CDR2: LNHDA, SQIVND (reference sequence). This CDR3 has 15 amino acids. CDR3 bases: TGTGCCAGTAGTCCCCTAGGCGGGAGCCGGGAGACCCAGTACTTC. It translates to CASSPLGGSRETQYF.

The gene calls are TRBV20-1 and TRBJ1-5; TRBD1 might be the D (6 bases). CDR1 and CDR2 from the germline V gene are DFQATT and SNEGSKA (reference sequence). This CDR3 spans 17 amino acids. Trimming pared 1 base from V and 0 bases from J, leaving 16 bases between. CDR3 residues: CSARVEGRGYSNQPQHF. CDR3 DNA: TGCAGTGCTAGAGTGGAGGGCAGGGGTTATAGCAATCAGCCCCAGCATTTT.

The rearrangement links TRBV28 to TRBJ2-7, with D possibly TRBD2 on 5 matching bases. In germline, CDR1 is MDHEN, CDR2 SYDVKM. V was shortened by 8 bases and J by 7 bases, with 12 bases between the two germline ends. The CDR3 is 11 amino acids. For the CDR3, the DNA is TGTGCCAGCCATGAGGGCCTGGAGCAGTACTTC. Residues: CASHEGLEQYF.

The chain combines TRBV28 with TRBJ2-5; tentative D call: TRBD2 (5 bases). The CDR3 extends over 13 amino acids. V lost 3 bases and J 4 bases, leaving 9 bases between the germline ends. CDR1 and CDR2 from the germline V gene are MDHEN and SYDVKM. The CDR3 here is CASSFTGRETQYF. In nucleotides, the CDR3 is TGTGCCAGCAGTTTTACGGGAAGAGAGACCCAGTACTTC. Complete variable domain (other parts from reference TRBV28 and TRBJ2-5): DVKVTQSSRYLVKRTGEKVFLECVQDMDHENMFWYRQDPGLGLRLIYFSYDVKMKEKGDIPEGYSVSREKKERFSLILESASTNQTSMYLCASSFTGRETQYFGPGTRLLVL.

The rearrangement links TRBV27 to TRBJ1-1, with D possibly being TRBD1 (5 bases). Germline V gene data show CDR1 as MNHEY and CDR2 as SMNVEV (reference sequence). The V end lost 5 bases, the J end lost 0 bases, and 13 bases lay between the germline ends. The CDR3 length is 15 residues. The CDR3 DNA reads as TGTGCCAGCAGTCCCCTGGGGGGGGTGAACACTGAAGCTTTCTTT. Amino acid sequence: CASSPLGGVNTEAFF.

This chain links TRBV7-2 with TRBJ1-1; 7 bases line up with TRBD1. This CDR3 is 18 amino acids long. With 5 bases clipped from V and 1 base from J, the junction kept 16 bases outside the gene matches. CDR1 SGHTA and CDR2 FQGNSA come from the germline V gene. This CDR3 reads CASSQGGGALGRNTEAFF. CDR3 bases: TGTGCCAGCAGCCAGGGGGGAGGGGCATTAGGAAGGAACACTGAAGCTTTCTTT. Full variable domain (outside the CDR3, taken from reference TRBV7-2 and TRBJ1-1): GAGVSQSPSNKVTEKGKDVELRCDPISGHTALYWYRQSLGQGLEFLIYFQGNSAPDKSGLPSDRFSAERTGGSVSTLTIQRTQQEDSAVYLCASSQGGGALGRNTEAFFGQGTRLTVV.

The V call is TRBV7-2, the J call TRBJ2-7; no clear D. Trimming stripped 5 bases from V and 2 bases from J, with 13 bases between. In germline, CDR1 is SGHTA, CDR2 FQGNSA. The CDR3 is made up of 14 amino acids. Here the CDR3 DNA reads TGTGCCAGCAGCCCGCGCCTCCCCGCCTACGAGCAGTACTTC. Amino acids: CASSPRLPAYEQYF.

V and J are TRBV5-1 and TRBJ1-4, with a tentative D call TRBD1 (5 bases). Germline CDR1 and CDR2: SGHRS and YFSETQ. The CDR3 sequence is 15 residues long. Trimming stripped 6 bases from V and 0 bases from J, with 12 bases between. CDR3 region: CASTRGGSTNEKLFF. CDR3 DNA sequence: TGCGCCAGCACTCGTGGGGGTTCAACTAATGAAAAACTGTTTTTT.